This record looks at one T cell receptor beta chain sequence and its context. The antigen is undetermined. The source of the sample is a study of T cells in narcolepsy. Study conclusions and caveats: Reportedly, autoreactive clonotypes were serially detected in patients' blood but not controls'.

The J segment lost 8 bases and the V segment lost 3 bases, leaving 10 bases of the junction unmatched. Germline lookup yields CDR1 MDHEN and CDR2 SYDVKM. The CDR3 sequence is 15 residues long. Data came from immunoSEQ multiplex PCR; TCRdb stores just in-frame clones and leaves some out. The repertoire holds 20,000 to 30,000 clones, with 85% as singletons. This clonotype originated in a human donor in good health. The sample was memory (CD45RA-) CD4+ T cells from blood. V usage is TRBV28 and J usage is TRBJ2-1, with TRBD2 matching 7 bases. In DNA form, the CDR3 reads TGTGCCAGCAGTTTGATCGGCGGGAGCTCGTATGAGCAGTTCTTC. Encoded protein: CASSLIGGSSYEQFF.